These 22 T cell receptor beta chains originate from one sample sequenced in a study of PD-1 blockade in classical Hodgkin lymphoma. The time point denotes: cycle 4 day 1 (C4D1), after 5 to 7 weeks of nivolumab. Relapse was seen in all patients after autologous stem cell transplantation, and brentuximab vedotin exposure was variable. TCRdb's table, derived via immunoSEQ multiplex PCR, lists solely in-frame clones and lacks some. The sample includes around 60,000 clones, about 85% of them seen just once. Sequencing was performed on peripheral blood mononuclear cells (PBMCs), taken before the fourth cycle of nivolumab. The source is a human donor with classical Hodgkin lymphoma.

This rearrangement joins TRBV5-1 to TRBJ1-1, with no clear D. V shed 2 bases and J shed 0 bases, with 8 bases lying between them. The CDR3 totals 14 residues. Germline values: CDR1 SGHRS, CDR2 YFSETQ. The CDR3 DNA reads TGCGCCAGCAGCTTAGACGCGGTGAACACTGAAGCTTTCTTT. Its translation is CASSLDAVNTEAFF. Based on the CDR3 plus reference TRBV5-1 and TRBJ1-1, the full variable domain is KAGVTQTPRYLIKTRGQQVTLSCSPISGHRSVSWYQQTPGQGLQFLFEYFSETQRNKGNFPGRFSGRQFSNSRSEMNVSTLELGDSALYLCASSLDAVNTEAFFGQGTRLTVV.

This chain uses TRBV27 with TRBJ1-6; no clear D gene. V shed 2 bases and J shed 13 bases, with 9 bases lying between them. This CDR3 comprises 12 residues. CDR1 is MNHEY and CDR2 is SMNVEV in the germline V gene (reference sequence). The CDR3 DNA reads as TGTGCCAGCAGTTTACCCCCCGGGCCCCTCCACTTT. Protein sequence: CASSLPPGPLHF.

This chain connects TRBV5-1 to TRBJ1-5; D not certain. This CDR3 is built from 15 residues. Germline CDR1 and CDR2: SGHRS and YFSETQ. Trimming removed 0 bases at V and 3 bases at J, with 10 bases between. This CDR3 is CASSLGTRDNQPQHF. The DNA for the CDR3 is TGCGCCAGCAGCTTGGGGACGAGGGACAATCAGCCCCAGCATTTT.

This chain joins TRBV5-1 and TRBJ2-5; 9 nucleotides line up with TRBD2. The J segment lost 5 bases and the V segment lost 4 bases, leaving 12 bases of the junction unmatched. The CDR3 is 16 residues long. Germline lookup yields CDR1 SGHRS and CDR2 YFSETQ. DNA of the CDR3: TGCGCCAGCAGCCTAGGACTAGCGAGGGTCGGGGAGACCCAGTACTTC. Its protein product is CASSLGLARVGETQYF.

The V gene is TRBV18, the J gene TRBJ2-7; D assignment may be TRBD1 or TRBD2 (5 bases each). The CDR3 runs to 12 residues. In germline, CDR1 is KGHSH, CDR2 LQKENI. V was cut by 1 base and J by 7 bases, with 8 bases left in between. The CDR3 sequence: CASSPRGEEQYF. The CDR3 bases are TGTGCCAGCTCACCACGAGGGGAAGAGCAGTACTTC.

The chain couples TRBV18 to TRBJ1-2, with D hard to call. V lost 3 bases and J 7 bases, leaving 6 bases between the germline ends. CDR3 size: 11 residues. Per the germline V gene, CDR1 is KGHSH and CDR2 is LQKENI. This CDR3 is CASSPDTGYTF. For the CDR3, the DNA is TGTGCCAGCTCACCCGACACTGGCTACACCTTC.

Only one count was recorded for this clone. The chain employs TRBV5-1 and TRBJ2-3, with 9 nucleotides matching TRBD2. Germline V gene sequence: CDR1 SGHRS, CDR2 YFSETQ. Trimming removed 1 base from V and 2 bases from J; junction bases left unmatched: 5. This CDR3 region has 16 residues. CDR3 region: CASSLRVAGDTDTQYF. The CDR3 region has the DNA TGCGCCAGCAGCTTGAGGGTAGCGGGAGACACAGATACGCAGTATTTT.

The V gene is TRBV7-9, the J gene TRBJ2-7; no firm D call. V gave up 5 bases and J gave up 6 bases, with 17 bases separating them. Germline V gene lookup returns CDR1 SEHNR and CDR2 FQNEAQ (reference sequence). This CDR3 has 14 amino acids. As DNA, the CDR3 is TGTGCCAGCAGCCACCCCGGTCAGGCGCCCGAGCAGTACTTC. Translated, it gives CASSHPGQAPEQYF.

This chain joins TRBV10-1 and TRBJ2-4, with a weak D call TRBD1 (5 bases). The CDR3 sequence is 14 residues long. Per the germline V gene, CDR1 is WNHNN and CDR2 is SYGVQD (reference sequence). V was pared by 3 bases and J by 2 bases, with 8 bases between. The CDR3 DNA reads TGCGCCAGCAGTGAATCAGGGACCAAAAACATTCAGTACTTC. Its protein is CASSESGTKNIQYF.

V usage is TRBV9 and J usage is TRBJ2-3; 10 nucleotides agree with TRBD2. The CDR3 runs to 17 residues. The V gene's germline CDR1 is SGDLS and CDR2 YYNGEE. J lost 4 bases, V lost 4 bases, and 12 bases had no gene match. The chain's CDR3 is CASSPNGGTSVSDTQYF. CDR3 DNA sequence: TGTGCCAGCAGCCCCAACGGGGGGACTAGCGTATCAGATACGCAGTATTTT.

The J gene is TRBJ1-4, the V gene TRBV5-1, with 8 bases fitting TRBD1. Germline CDR1 and CDR2: SGHRS and YFSETQ. The trim removed 0 bases at V and 7 bases at J, leaving 5 bases unmatched. The length of the CDR3 is 15 residues. CDR3 in amino acids: CASSLGSGTGEKLFF. CDR3 bases: TGCGCCAGCAGCTTGGGGTCCGGGACAGGTGAAAAACTGTTTTTT. The full variable domain, with the rest looked up from reference TRBV5-1 and TRBJ1-4, is KAGVTQTPRYLIKTRGQQVTLSCSPISGHRSVSWYQQTPGQGLQFLFEYFSETQRNKGNFPGRFSGRQFSNSRSEMNVSTLELGDSALYLCASSLGSGTGEKLFFGSGTQLSVL.

The rearrangement joins TRBV5-1 to TRBJ2-2; 7 nucleotides match TRBD2. Trimming removed 4 bases from V and 4 bases from J; junction bases left unmatched: 7. Germline V CDR1 and CDR2: SGHRS, YFSETQ. The CDR3 covers 15 residues. CDR3 nucleotide sequence: TGCGCCAGCAGCAGAGGGAGGGCGGGCACCGGGGAGCTGTTTTTT. Amino acid sequence: CASSRGRAGTGELFF.

This chain joins TRBV15 and TRBJ1-3, with D tentatively TRBD1 (5 bases). Trimming shortened V by 1 base and J by 0 bases, and 7 bases separated the two germline ends. Germline CDR1 LNHNV, CDR2 YYDKDF (reference sequence). CDR3 length: 15 amino acids. Here the CDR3 reads CATSRGQSSGNTIYF. The CDR3 DNA follows: TGTGCCACCAGCAGAGGACAGAGCTCTGGAAACACCATATATTTT.

The chain carries TRBV6-5 and TRBJ2-7, with 7 positions matching TRBD2. The CDR3 consists of 16 residues. J was trimmed by 6 bases and V by 0 bases; bases with no gene match: 11. From germline, CDR1 is MNHEY and CDR2 SVGAGI. The CDR3 sequence: CASSYSTASGAVEQYF. CDR3 bases: TGTGCCAGCAGTTACTCGACGGCGAGCGGGGCCGTCGAGCAGTACTTC.

There are a few counts of this clone. This chain joins TRBV5-1 and TRBJ2-7, with D perhaps assigned TRBD1 or TRBD2 (5 bases each). CDR1 and CDR2 (germline): SGHRS, YFSETQ. The CDR3 loop spans 13 amino acids. V shed 4 bases and J shed 7 bases, with 15 bases lying between them. The CDR3 DNA follows: TGCGCCAGCAGCGGGACGGCTGAGGGGGAGCAGTACTTC. This codes for CASSGTAEGEQYF.

In its sample, this clone was seen a few times. The rearrangement links TRBV5-5 to TRBJ2-5; D ambiguous. Germline V gives CDR1 SGHKS, CDR2 YYEKEE (reference sequence). Trimming cost V 0 bases and J 4 bases, with 13 bases left between them. This CDR3 contains 15 residues. This chain's CDR3 is CASSLGVIQGETQYF. The CDR3 DNA follows: TGTGCCAGCAGCTTGGGGGTGATACAAGGAGAGACCCAGTACTTC. Combining the CDR3 with reference TRBV5-5 and TRBJ2-5 gives the whole variable domain DAGVTQSPTHLIKTRGQQVTLRCSPISGHKSVSWYQQVLGQGPQFIFQYYEKEERGRGNFPDRFSARQFPNYSSELNVNALLLGDSALYLCASSLGVIQGETQYFGPGTRLLVL.

The chain combines TRBV7-9 with TRBJ1-2, with 7 nucleotides matching TRBD1. CDR3 size: 15 residues. Trimming removed 4 bases from V and 9 bases from J; junction bases left unmatched: 14. From germline, CDR1 is SEHNR and CDR2 FQNEAQ (reference sequence). The CDR3 is CASSSSGAGGFRYTF. CDR3 nucleotides: TGTGCCAGCAGCTCTAGTGGGGCAGGGGGTTTTCGCTACACCTTC.

This chain links TRBV7-9 with TRBJ1-1, with a possible D match to TRBD1 (6 bases). Germline V CDR1 and CDR2: SEHNR, FQNEAQ (reference sequence). V was cut by 5 bases and J by 5 bases, with 12 bases left in between. The CDR3 consists of 13 residues. For the CDR3, the DNA is TGTGCCAGCAGCCGCGAAAGGGGGACTGAAGCTTTCTTT. Translated: CASSRERGTEAFF.

The CDR3 spells CASSPPRAVHEQYF. Here the CDR3 DNA reads TGTGCCAGCTCTCCTCCCCGAGCTGTCCACGAGCAGTACTTC. The chain is built from TRBV18 and TRBJ2-7; no clear D. Germline-derived CDR1 and CDR2 are KGHSH and LQKENI. With 6 bases removed from V and 5 bases from J, the gap between germline ends came to 17 bases. This CDR3 region has 14 residues.

The rearrangement joins TRBV6-6 to TRBJ2-3; D not certain. Germline CDR1 MNHNY, CDR2 SVGAGI (reference sequence). The CDR3 is made up of 13 amino acids. V was cut by 9 bases and J by 0 bases, with 10 bases left in between. CDR3 sequence (DNA): TGTGCCAGTCAACAAGATAGCACAGATACGCAGTATTTT. It specifies CASQQDSTDTQYF.

In its sample, this clone was seen a few times. This sample includes further DNA sequences coding for the same CDR3. CDR3 DNA: TGCGCCAGCAGCTTGACGCCCAATCAGCCCCAGCATTTT. It specifies CASSLTPNQPQHF. The gene calls are TRBV5-1 and TRBJ1-5; D is unresolved. CDR1 is SGHRS and CDR2 is YFSETQ in the germline V gene. V was pared by 1 base and J by 3 bases, with 5 bases between. CDR3 length: 13 residues.

The V and J genes are TRBV6-4 and TRBJ1-5; D unclear. The germline V and J ends were trimmed by 3 bases and 6 bases, with 12 bases remaining between them. The CDR3 is 14 residues long. Germline CDR1 and CDR2: MRHNA and SNTAGT. The CDR3 spells CASSEWDWVQPQHF. The CDR3 DNA is TGTGCCAGCAGTGAGTGGGATTGGGTTCAGCCCCAGCATTTT.